This record concerns one TCR beta chain sequence. The data stem from a study of glioma-infiltrating T cells after dendritic cell vaccination. Study as a whole: Autologous tumor lysate was loaded overnight onto monocyte-derived dendritic cells grown approximately seven days with IL-4 and GM-CSF.

Time point defined: after dendritic cell vaccination, including at tumor progression/relapse. Amplification used 60 V beta primers and 13 J beta primers. Using immunoSEQ multiplex PCR, the repertoire was profiled, and TCRdb retains in-frame clones only, with some absent. Of about 87,000 clones listed, over 80% are singletons. Sequences were derived from blood, sampled after dendritic cell vaccination. The clonotype comes from a human donor with glioblastoma.

The CDR3 spells CASSDPQGPQHF. The CDR3 DNA reads as TGTGCCAGCAGTGACCCCCAGGGGCCCCAGCATTTT. The chain links TRBV6-1 to TRBJ1-5; TRBD1 might be the D (5 bases). This CDR3 comprises 12 residues. Germline lookup yields CDR1 MNHNS and CDR2 SASEGT. Between the trimmed V and J ends, which lost 3 bases and 9 bases, there was a span of 9 bases.